This is a list of T cell receptor beta chains from one sample in a study of cytomegalovirus exposure and HLA in healthy donors. Data came from immunoSEQ multiplex PCR; TCRdb stores just in-frame clones and leaves some out. The sample has roughly 170,000 clones, around 80% seen once; the top ten hold 1% to 1.5%. The material sequenced was PBMCs. The receptor source for this set is a girl aged 2-10 years in good health and CMV-seropositive. Each CDR3 is given with its conserved first and last residue. Clone size appears in some rows only: once, few, many, or a class for an expanded clone.

v_call	j_call	clone_size	cdr3_aa
TRBV9	TRBJ2-7	-	CASSGEAGGPSQQYF
TRBV6-1	TRBJ1-4	-	CASSEAVEKLFF
TRBV28	TRBJ1-5	-	CASDVGTGRGQPQHF
TRBV5-4	TRBJ2-5	-	CASSYGQGRVETQYF
TRBV5-1	TRBJ2-7	-	CASSQGTGSGSYEQYF
TRBV10-2	TRBJ2-6	-	CASSEENSGANVLTF
TRBV11-2	TRBJ1-4	-	CASSPITGSGEKLFF
TRBV21-1	TRBJ1-6	-	CASSNPGTGRKSYYNSPLHF
TRBV30	TRBJ1-1	-	CAWSSTEAFF
TRBV9	TRBJ2-3	-	CASSYTDTQYF
TRBV2	TRBJ2-7	-	CASSEQQGGSEQYF
TRBV9	TRBJ2-7	-	CASSGGATGYEQYF
TRBV19	TRBJ2-7	-	CASSSRTGSYEQYF
TRBV4-1	TRBJ1-5	-	CASSQSWGGRQPQHF
TRBV19	TRBJ1-1	-	CASSTPPDRANTEAFF
TRBV28	TRBJ1-4	-	CASSRGVQGVEKLFF
TRBV13	TRBJ1-5	-	CASSLGQGNQPQHF
TRBV28	TRBJ2-5	-	CASSFDRGETQYF
TRBV5-6	TRBJ1-1	few	CASRGQGRTEAFF
TRBV12-5	TRBJ2-1	-	CASGLPRGLAVLRSSYNEQFF
TRBV12-5	TRBJ1-5	-	CASGPIGQGAGQPQHF
TRBV6-5	TRBJ1-5	few	CASSQQGSNQPQHF
TRBV5-6	TRBJ2-1	-	CASSPSYVGGEQFF
TRBV27	TRBJ2-5	-	CASSARIQETQYF
TRBV25-1	TRBJ2-7	-	CASRAGQSEQYF
TRBV14	TRBJ2-5	-	CASSHRELIQETQYF
TRBV5-1	TRBJ2-7	-	CASSSGTQGGVYEQYF
TRBV6-5	TRBJ2-3	once	CATSDRGRTDF
TRBV5-6	TRBJ2-7	-	CASSLAQGHGQYF
TRBV6-1	TRBJ1-1	few	CASSEETGVNTEAFF
TRBV5-1	TRBJ1-1	-	CASSRYKRQGNMNTEAFF
TRBV2	TRBJ2-7	-	CASRASYEQYF
TRBV9	TRBJ2-3	-	CASSVNSRSPTDTQYF
TRBV7-9	TRBJ1-2	-	CASSARNQGNGYTF
TRBV6-5	TRBJ1-1	-	CASRKTGTEAFF
TRBV5-1	TRBJ2-7	-	CASSPADRYYEQYF
TRBV6-5	TRBJ2-7	-	CASSLSGGNEQYF
TRBV7-3	TRBJ2-1	-	CASSLKGGSYEQFF
TRBV11-3	TRBJ2-5	-	CASQGQGAWHETQYF
TRBV6-6	TRBJ2-7	few	CASSYWYRGYEQYF